The 3 T cell receptor beta chains in this list originate from one sample, sequenced in a study of cytomegalovirus exposure and HLA in healthy donors. The PCR employed 60 Vbeta primers together with 13 Jbeta primers. Assay: immunoSEQ multiplex PCR; the TCRdb copy retains only in-frame clones and omits some. The data contain around 200,000 clones, roughly four fifths of them seen just once; the ten biggest clones take up around 1.6%. Sequences were obtained from PBMCs. Every receptor here comes from a man aged 45 to 65 in good health and CMV-seronegative.

This chain joins TRBV29-1 and TRBJ2-5; 8 bases match TRBD2. The CDR3 totals 14 residues. The V and J ends lost 4 bases and 2 bases, in that order; junction bases with no gene match: 6. Germline V CDR1 and CDR2: SQVTM, ANQGSEA. The DNA of the CDR3 is TGCAGCGTTGTCCGGGGGGGGTATCAAGAGACCCAGTACTTC. This sequence encodes CSVVRGGYQETQYF.

Only one count was recorded for this clone. The gene calls are TRBV7-3 and TRBJ1-1; D not certain. Germline CDR1 SGHTA, CDR2 FQGTGA. Trimming shortened V by 3 bases and J by 0 bases, and 8 bases separated the two germline ends. This CDR3 contains 14 residues. The CDR3 spells CASSFGGLNTEAFF. The CDR3, as DNA: TGTGCCAGCAGCTTCGGAGGCCTGAACACTGAAGCTTTCTTT.

The CDR3 nucleotides read TGTGCCAGCAGTTCCCCCAAGAGCTCCTATAATTCACCCCTCCACTTT. This translates into CASSSPKSSYNSPLHF. The V gene is TRBV27, the J gene TRBJ1-6; D gene uncertain. This CDR3 has 16 residues. The V end was cut by 4 bases, the J end by 0 bases, with 10 bases between. CDR1 and CDR2 from the germline V gene are MNHEY and SMNVEV (reference sequence).